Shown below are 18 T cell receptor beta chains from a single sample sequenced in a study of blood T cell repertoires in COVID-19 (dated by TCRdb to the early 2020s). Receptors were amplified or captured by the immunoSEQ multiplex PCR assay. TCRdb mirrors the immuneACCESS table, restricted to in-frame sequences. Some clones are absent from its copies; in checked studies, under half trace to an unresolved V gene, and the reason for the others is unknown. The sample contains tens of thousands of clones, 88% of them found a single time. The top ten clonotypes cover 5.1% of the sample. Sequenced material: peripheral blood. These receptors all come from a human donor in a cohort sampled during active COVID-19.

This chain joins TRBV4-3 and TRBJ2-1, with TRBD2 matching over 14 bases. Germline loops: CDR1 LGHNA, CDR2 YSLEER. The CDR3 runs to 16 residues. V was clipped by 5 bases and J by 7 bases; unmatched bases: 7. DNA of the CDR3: TGCGCCAGCAGCAACCGACTAGCGGGGGGGCGGAATGAGCAGTTCTTC. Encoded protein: CASSNRLAGGRNEQFF.

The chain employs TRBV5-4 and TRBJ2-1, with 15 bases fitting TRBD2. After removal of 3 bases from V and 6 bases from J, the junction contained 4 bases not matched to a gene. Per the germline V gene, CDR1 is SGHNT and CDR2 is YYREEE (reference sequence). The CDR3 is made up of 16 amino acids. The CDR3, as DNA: TGTGCCAGCAGCTCTGGACTAGCGGGGGGGAGCAATGAGCAGTTCTTC. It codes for CASSSGLAGGSNEQFF.

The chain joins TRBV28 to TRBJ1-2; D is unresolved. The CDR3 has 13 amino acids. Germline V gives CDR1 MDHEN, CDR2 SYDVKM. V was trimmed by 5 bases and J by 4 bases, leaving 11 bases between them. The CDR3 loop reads CASSLTDSYGYTF. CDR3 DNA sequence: TGTGCCAGCAGTCTAACTGATAGCTATGGCTACACCTTC.

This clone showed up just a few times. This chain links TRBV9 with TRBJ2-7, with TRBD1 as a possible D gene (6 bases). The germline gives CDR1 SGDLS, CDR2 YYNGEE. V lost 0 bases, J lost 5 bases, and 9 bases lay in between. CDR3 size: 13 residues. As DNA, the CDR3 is TGTGCCAGCAGCGTAGAACAGGGTCACGAGCAGTACTTC. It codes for CASSVEQGHEQYF.

CDR3: CASSLARSGGDNEQFF. As DNA, the CDR3 is TGTGCCAGCAGCTTAGCGCGGAGCGGGGGGGACAATGAGCAGTTCTTC. V is TRBV7-6 and J is TRBJ2-1, with 10 bases fitting TRBD2. This CDR3 is built from 16 residues. The J segment lost 5 bases and the V segment lost 0 bases, leaving 4 bases of the junction unmatched. CDR1 and CDR2 (germline): SGHVS, FNYEAQ.

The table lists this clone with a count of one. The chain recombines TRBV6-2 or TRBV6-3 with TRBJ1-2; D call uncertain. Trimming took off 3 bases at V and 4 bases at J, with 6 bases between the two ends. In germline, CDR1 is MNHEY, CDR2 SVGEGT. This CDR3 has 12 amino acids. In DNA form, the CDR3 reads TGTGCCAGCAGTTATGGCAGCTATGGCTACACCTTC. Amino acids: CASSYGSYGYTF.

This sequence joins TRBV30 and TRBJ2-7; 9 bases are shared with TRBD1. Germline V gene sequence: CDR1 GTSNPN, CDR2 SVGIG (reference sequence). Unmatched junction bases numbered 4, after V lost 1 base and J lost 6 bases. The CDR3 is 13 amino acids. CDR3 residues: CAWSAGTGSEQYF. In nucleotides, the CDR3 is TGTGCCTGGAGTGCCGGGACAGGGAGCGAGCAGTACTTC.

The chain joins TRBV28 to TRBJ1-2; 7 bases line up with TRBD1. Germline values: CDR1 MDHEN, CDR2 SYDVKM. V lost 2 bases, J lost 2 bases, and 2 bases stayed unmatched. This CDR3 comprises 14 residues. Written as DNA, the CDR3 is TGTGCCAGCAGTTTAGCAGGGGGAAACTATGGCTACACCTTC. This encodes CASSLAGGNYGYTF.

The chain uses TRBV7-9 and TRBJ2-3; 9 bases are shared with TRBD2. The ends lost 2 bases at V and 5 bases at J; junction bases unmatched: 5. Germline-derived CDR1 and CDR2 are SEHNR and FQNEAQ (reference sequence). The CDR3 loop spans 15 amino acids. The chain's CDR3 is CASSLPAGGVDTQYF. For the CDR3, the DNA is TGTGCCAGCAGCTTACCAGCGGGAGGAGTAGATACGCAGTATTTT.

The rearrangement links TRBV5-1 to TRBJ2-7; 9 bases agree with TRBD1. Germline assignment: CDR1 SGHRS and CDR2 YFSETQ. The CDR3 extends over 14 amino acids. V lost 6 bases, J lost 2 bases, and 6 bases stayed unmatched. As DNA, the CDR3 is TGCGCCAGCATGGACAGGGGTAGGACCTACGAGCAGTACTTC. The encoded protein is CASMDRGRTYEQYF.

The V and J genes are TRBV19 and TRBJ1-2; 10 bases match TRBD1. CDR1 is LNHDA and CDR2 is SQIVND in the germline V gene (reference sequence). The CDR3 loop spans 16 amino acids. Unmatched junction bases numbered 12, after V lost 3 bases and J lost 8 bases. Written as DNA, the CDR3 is TGTGCCAGTAGTATCCTTCCGGGACAGGGGATTGACGGCTACACCTTC. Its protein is CASSILPGQGIDGYTF.

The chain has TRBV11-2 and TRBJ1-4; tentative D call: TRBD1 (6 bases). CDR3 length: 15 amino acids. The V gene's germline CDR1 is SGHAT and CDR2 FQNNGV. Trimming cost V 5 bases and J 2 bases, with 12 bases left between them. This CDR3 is CASSPRGGTNEKLFF. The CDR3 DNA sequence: TGTGCCAGCAGCCCGCGAGGGGGTACTAATGAAAAACTGTTTTTT.

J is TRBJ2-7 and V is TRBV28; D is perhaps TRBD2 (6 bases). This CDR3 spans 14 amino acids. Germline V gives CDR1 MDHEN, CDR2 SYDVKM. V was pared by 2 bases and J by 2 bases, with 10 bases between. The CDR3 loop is CASSLNGSPYEQYF. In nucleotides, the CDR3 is TGTGCCAGCAGTTTAAACGGGAGCCCCTACGAGCAGTACTTC.

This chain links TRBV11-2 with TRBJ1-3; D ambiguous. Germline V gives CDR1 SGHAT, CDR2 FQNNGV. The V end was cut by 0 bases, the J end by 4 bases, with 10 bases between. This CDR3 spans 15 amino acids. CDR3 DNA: TGTGCCAGCAGCTTAGAACAGTATCAAGGAAACACCATATATTTT. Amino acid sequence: CASSLEQYQGNTIYF.

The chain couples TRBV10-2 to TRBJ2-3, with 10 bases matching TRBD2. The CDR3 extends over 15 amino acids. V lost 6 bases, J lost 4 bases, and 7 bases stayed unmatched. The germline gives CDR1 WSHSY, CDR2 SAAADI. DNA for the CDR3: TGCGCCAGCAGGGGGGTAGCGGGGGGATCAGATACGCAGTATTTT. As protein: CASRGVAGGSDTQYF.

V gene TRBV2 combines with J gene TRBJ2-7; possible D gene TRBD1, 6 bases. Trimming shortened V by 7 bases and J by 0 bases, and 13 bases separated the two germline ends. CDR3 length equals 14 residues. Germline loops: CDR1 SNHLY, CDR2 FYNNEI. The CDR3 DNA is TGTGCCAGCATCCAGGGGCTTAACTCCTACGAGCAGTACTTC. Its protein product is CASIQGLNSYEQYF.

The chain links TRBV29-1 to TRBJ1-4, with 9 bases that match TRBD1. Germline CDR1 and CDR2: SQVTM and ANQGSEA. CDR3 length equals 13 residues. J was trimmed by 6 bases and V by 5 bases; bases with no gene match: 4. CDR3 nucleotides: TGCAGCGTTCGGGACAGGGTTGATGAAAAACTGTTTTTT. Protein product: CSVRDRVDEKLFF.

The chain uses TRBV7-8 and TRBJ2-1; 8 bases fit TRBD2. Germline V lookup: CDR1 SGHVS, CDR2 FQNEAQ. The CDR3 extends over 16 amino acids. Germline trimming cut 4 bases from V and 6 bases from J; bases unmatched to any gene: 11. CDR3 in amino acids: CASSSRRGEGANEQFF. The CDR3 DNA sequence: TGTGCCAGCAGCTCACGGCGGGGGGAAGGGGCCAATGAGCAGTTCTTC.